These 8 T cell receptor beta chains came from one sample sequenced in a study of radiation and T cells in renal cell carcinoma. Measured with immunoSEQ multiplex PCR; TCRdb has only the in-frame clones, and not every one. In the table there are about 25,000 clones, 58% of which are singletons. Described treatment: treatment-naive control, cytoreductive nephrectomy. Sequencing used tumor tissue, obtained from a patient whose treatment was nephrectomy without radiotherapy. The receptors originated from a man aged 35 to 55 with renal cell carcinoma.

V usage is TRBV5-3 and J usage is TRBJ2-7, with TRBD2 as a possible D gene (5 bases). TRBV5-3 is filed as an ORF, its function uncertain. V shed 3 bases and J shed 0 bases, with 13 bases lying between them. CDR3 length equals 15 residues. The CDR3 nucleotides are TGTGCCAGAAGCTGGAGACTACCGAGCTCCTACGAGCAGTACGTC. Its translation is CARSWRLPSSYEQYV.

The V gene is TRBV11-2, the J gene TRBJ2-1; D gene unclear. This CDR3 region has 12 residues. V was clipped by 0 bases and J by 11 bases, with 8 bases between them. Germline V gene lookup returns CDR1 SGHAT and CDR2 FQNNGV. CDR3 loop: CASSLDDGKQFF. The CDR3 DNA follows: TGTGCCAGCAGCTTAGATGACGGTAAGCAGTTCTTC.

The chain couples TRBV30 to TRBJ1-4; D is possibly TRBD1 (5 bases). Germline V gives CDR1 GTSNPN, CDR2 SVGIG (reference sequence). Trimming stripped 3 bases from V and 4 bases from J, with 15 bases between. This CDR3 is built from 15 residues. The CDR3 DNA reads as TGTGCCTGGAGAGGAGGGACGGACTATAATGAAAAACTGTTTTTT. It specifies CAWRGGTDYNEKLFF.

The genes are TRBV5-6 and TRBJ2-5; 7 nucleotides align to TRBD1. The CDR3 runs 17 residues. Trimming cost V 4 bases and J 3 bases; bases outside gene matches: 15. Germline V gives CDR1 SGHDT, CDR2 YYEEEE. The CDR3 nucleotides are TGTGCCAGCAGCCTTATACTACCGGGACAGAAAGAAGAGACCCAGTACTTC. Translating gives CASSLILPGQKEETQYF.

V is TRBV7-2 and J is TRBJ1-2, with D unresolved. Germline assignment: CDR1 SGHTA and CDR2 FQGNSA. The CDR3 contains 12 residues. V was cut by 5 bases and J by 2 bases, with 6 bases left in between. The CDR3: CASSLRNYGYTF. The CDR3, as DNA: TGTGCCAGCAGCCTGAGAAACTATGGCTACACCTTC.

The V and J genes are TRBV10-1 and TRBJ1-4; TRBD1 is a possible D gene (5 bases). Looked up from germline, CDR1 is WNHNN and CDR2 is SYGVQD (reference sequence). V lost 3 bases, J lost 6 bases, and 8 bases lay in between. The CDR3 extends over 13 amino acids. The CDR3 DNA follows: TGCGCCAGCAGTGACAGGGAGTATGAAAAACTGTTTTTT. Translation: CASSDREYEKLFF.

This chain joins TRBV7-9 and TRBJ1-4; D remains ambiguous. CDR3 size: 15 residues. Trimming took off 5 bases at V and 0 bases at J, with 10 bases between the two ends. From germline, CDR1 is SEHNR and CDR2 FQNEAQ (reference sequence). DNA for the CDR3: TGTGCCAGCAGCCTAAATCAGGCAACTAATGAAAAACTGTTTTTT. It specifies CASSLNQATNEKLFF.

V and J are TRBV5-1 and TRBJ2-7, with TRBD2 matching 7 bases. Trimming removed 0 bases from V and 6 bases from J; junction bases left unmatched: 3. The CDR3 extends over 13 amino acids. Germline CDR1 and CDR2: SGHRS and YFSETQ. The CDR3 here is CASSLERGREQYF. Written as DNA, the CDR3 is TGCGCCAGCAGCTTGGAGCGGGGACGCGAGCAGTACTTC.